This entry describes one TCR beta chain. Within the sample, other DNA sequences also encode this same CDR3. Trimming cost V 1 base and J 1 base, with 10 bases left between them. CDR3 length: 15 residues. In germline, CDR1 is SGHAT, CDR2 FQNNGV. This sample was included in a study of blood T cell repertoires in COVID-19. Study as a whole: Researchers got acute and convalescent COVID-19 samples from the United States, Italy and Spain. PBMCs, B-cell-depleted T cells, or T cells provided the cDNA or gDNA that made up the material.

Original processing notes: Reference gene primer amplification in the assay estimated nucleated cell counts. Some clones are missing from TCRdb's copy, which holds only in-frame ones; the method was immunoSEQ multiplex PCR. The V and J calls and the clone size are those of that table, but D and trimming were determined from the DNA. The profile shows more than 150,000 clones, about 80% of them singletons. This chain links TRBV11-2 with TRBJ2-5, with TRBD2 as a possible D gene (7 bases). What was sequenced was peripheral blood. This sequence was found in a human donor in a cohort sampled during active COVID-19. The CDR3 bases are TGTGCCAGCAGCTTAGGGGCGGGGGCCCAAGAGACCCAGTACTTC. This gives the protein CASSLGAGAQETQYF. Full variable domain (outside the CDR3, taken from reference TRBV11-2 and TRBJ2-5): EAGVAQSPRYKIIEKRQSVAFWCNPISGHATLYWYQQILGQGPKLLIQFQNNGVVDDSQLPKDRFSAERLKGVDSTLKIQPAKLEDSAVYLCASSLGAGAQETQYFGPGTRLLVL.